The 27 T cell receptor beta chains below come from one sample, sequenced in a study of T cells in Graves' hyperthyroidism and ophthalmopathy. TCR beta CDR3 sequences were amplified from RNA transcripts. An initial round of RT-PCR targeting the TCR CDR3 relied on the HTBI primer set. TCRdb re-derived calls from the multiplex PCR reads in MiXCR, one entry per CDR3 protein. The sample holds about 520,000 distinct CDR3 sequences, approximately 25% seen once. Material for sequencing was blood. The receptor set was obtained from a woman under 40 with Graves' ophthalmopathy.

In this sample, this clonotype turned up many times. The chain recombines TRBV5-1 with TRBJ2-2; the match to TRBD1 covers 7 bases. CDR1 and CDR2 (germline): SGHRS, YFSETQ. CDR3 size: 15 residues. The junction had 9 bases not matched to a gene; V was cut back by 5 bases and J by 5 bases. CDR3: CASSRQGFETGELFF. DNA for the CDR3: TGCGCCAGCAGTAGACAGGGATTCGAGACCGGGGAGCTGTTTTTT.

This clonotype was seen repeatedly, ten times or more. The V gene is TRBV7-2, the J gene TRBJ1-3, with 8 bases identical to TRBD1. The CDR3 extends over 15 amino acids. V lost 2 bases to trimming and J lost 2 bases; unmatched junction nucleotides: 2. Germline loops: CDR1 SGHTA, CDR2 FQGNSA. The CDR3 DNA reads as TGTGCCAGCAGCTTATCAGGGGGCCCTGGAAACACCATATATTTT. Its protein product is CASSLSGGPGNTIYF.

About this clonotype itself: One base away lies a much larger clone, so this may be a sequencing read error. V and J are TRBV20-1 and TRBJ2-7; D is uncertain. The CDR3 spans 15 residues. Germline values: CDR1 DFQATT, CDR2 SNEGSKA (reference sequence). The CDR3 loop is CSARDNARLSYERYF. CDR3 nucleotide sequence: TGCAGTGCTAGAGATAACGCTAGATTATCCTACGAGCGGTACTTC.

V usage is TRBV11-1 and J usage is TRBJ2-7; 9 bases are shared with TRBD1. The CDR3 extends over 18 amino acids. The germline CDR1 and CDR2 sequences are SGHAT and FQDESV (reference sequence). V was clipped by 3 bases and J by 6 bases; unmatched bases: 18. CDR3 residues: CASSFSLKTGTGSGEQYF. CDR3 nucleotides: TGTGCCAGCAGCTTTTCCCTTAAAACAGGGACAGGGAGTGGCGAGCAGTACTTC.

The sample holds many counts of this clonotype. The V and J genes are TRBV28 and TRBJ2-5; 10 nucleotides align to TRBD2. Germline V gives CDR1 MDHEN, CDR2 SYDVKM. This CDR3 has 14 amino acids. The junction had 3 bases not matched to a gene; V was cut back by 7 bases and J by 1 base. The CDR3 DNA is TGTGCCAGCATCAGCGGGGGGGGCCAAGAGACCCAGTACTTC. Translating it yields CASISGGGQETQYF. The full variable domain, with the rest looked up from reference TRBV28 and TRBJ2-5, is DVKVTQSSRYLVKRTGEKVFLECVQDMDHENMFWYRQDPGLGLRLIYFSYDVKMKEKGDIPEGYSVSREKKERFSLILESASTNQTSMYLCASISGGGQETQYFGPGTRLLVL.

This clonotype was seen many times. V gene TRBV27 combines with J gene TRBJ2-2; no clear D. CDR1 is MNHEY, CDR2 SMNVEV, per germline (reference sequence). V lost 4 bases and J 5 bases, leaving 11 bases between the germline ends. The CDR3 covers 14 residues. The CDR3 DNA follows: TGTGCCAGCAGTTCATCGGACGGAACCGGGGAGCTGTTTTTT. Its translation is CASSSSDGTGELFF.

The chain is built from TRBV5-4 and TRBJ1-6; D unclear. With 2 bases removed from V and 8 bases from J, the gap between germline ends came to 8 bases. The CDR3 is 13 residues long. Germline V gene data show CDR1 as SGHNT and CDR2 as YYREEE (reference sequence). The CDR3 is CASSFKTDSPLHF. As DNA, the CDR3 is TGTGCCAGCAGCTTCAAAACAGATTCACCCCTCCACTTT.

The sample holds many counts of this clonotype. This chain links TRBV13 with TRBJ1-2, with TRBD1 matching 8 bases. CDR1 and CDR2 (germline): PRHDT, FYEKMQ (reference sequence). There are 16 residues in the CDR3. The junction had 13 bases not matched to a gene; V was cut back by 10 bases and J by 0 bases. CDR3 coding DNA: TGTGCCACCGAAAGGACAGGGACGGGGGCTAACTATGGCTACACCTTC. It yields the protein CATERTGTGANYGYTF. The whole variable domain, remainder taken from reference TRBV13 and TRBJ1-2, is AAGVIQSPRHLIKEKRETATLKCYPIPRHDTVYWYQQGPGQDPQFLISFYEKMQSDKGSIPDRFSAQQFSDYHSELNMSSLELGDSALYFCATERTGTGANYGYTFGSGTRLTVV.

As for this clonotype: The conserved closing phenylalanine or tryptophan is absent in this CDR3, likely reflecting a read error. DNA for the CDR3: TGTGCCAGCAGCGTAGAAGCCACTAACTATGGCTACACCTAC. Translation gives CASSVEATNYGYTY. The chain is built from TRBV9 and TRBJ1-2, with D unclear. Trimming removed 0 bases at V and 0 bases at J, with 6 bases between. There are 14 residues in the CDR3. Per the germline V gene, CDR1 is SGDLS and CDR2 is YYNGEE.

The chain joins TRBV20-1 to TRBJ2-7; TRBD1 matches 10 bases. Germline-derived CDR1 and CDR2 are DFQATT and SNEGSKA (reference sequence). V dropped 3 bases and J dropped 6; count of bases not matched to a gene: 11. The CDR3 is 15 amino acids. The CDR3 DNA follows: TGCAGTGCTAGGGCCCCCGGACAGGGGGAACGCGAGCAGTACTTC. This codes for CSARAPGQGEREQYF.

This clonotype was recorded at least ten times. The DNA for the CDR3 is TGTGCCAGCAGATTAAGAGGACGGCAAGAGACCCAGTACTTC. Translating it yields CASRLRGRQETQYF. The rearrangement links TRBV27 to TRBJ2-5; D call uncertain. The V end lost 6 bases, the J end lost 2 bases, and 13 bases lay between the germline ends. CDR1 is MNHEY, CDR2 SMNVEV, per germline (reference sequence). The CDR3 covers 14 residues.

This clonotype appeared many times. One end of the junction does not line up with germline, which may come from a read error. V usage is TRBV19 and J usage is TRBJ1-5; 7 bases match TRBD1. Germline assignment: CDR1 LNHDA and CDR2 SQIVND (reference sequence). CDR3 length equals 15 residues. The CDR3 loop is CTSSIRDSSNQPQHF. In nucleotides, the CDR3 is TGTACCAGTAGTATACGGGACAGCAGTAATCAGCCCCAGCATTTT. The whole variable domain, remainder taken from reference TRBV19 and TRBJ1-5, is DGGITQSPKYLFRKEGQNVTLSCEQNLNHDAMYWYRQDPGQGLRLIYYSQIVNDFQKGDIAEGYSVSREKKESFPLTVTSAQKNPTAFYLCTSSIRDSSNQPQHFGDGTRLSIL.

Many counts were recorded for this clonotype. One end of the junction does not line up with germline, which may come from a read error. The chain employs TRBV6-2 or TRBV6-3 and TRBJ1-5; 7 positions agree with TRBD1. CDR3 length: 14 residues. Looked up from germline, CDR1 is MNHEY and CDR2 is SVGEGT. The CDR3: CASSGGTANRPQHF. CDR3 sequence (DNA): TGTGCCAGCAGTGGTGGGACAGCTAATCGGCCCCAGCATTTT.

The V call is TRBV6-5, the J call TRBJ1-2; the match to TRBD1 covers 8 bases. Unmatched junction bases numbered 11, after V lost 1 base and J lost 4 bases. CDR1 and CDR2 (germline): MNHEY, SVGAGI. This CDR3 region has 17 residues. CDR3 loop: CASSYFGTGRGGYGYTF. DNA for the CDR3: TGTGCCAGCAGTTACTTTGGGACAGGCCGAGGGGGCTATGGCTACACCTTC.

This clonotype was counted at least ten times. The chain employs TRBV19 and TRBJ2-6, with 7 bases lining up with TRBD1. The ends lost 7 bases at V and 4 bases at J; junction bases unmatched: 13. CDR1 LNHDA and CDR2 SQIVND come from the germline V gene (reference sequence). This CDR3 has 17 residues. In DNA, the CDR3 is TGTGCCAGTACTAACCGGGGACAGTCGTCCGGGGCCAACGTCCTGACTTTC. Residues: CASTNRGQSSGANVLTF.

A few counts support this clonotype. V and J are TRBV20-1 and TRBJ2-2; no definite D call. V lost 2 bases, J lost 5 bases, and 9 bases lay in between. The CDR3 is 13 amino acids. CDR1 is DFQATT and CDR2 is SNEGSKA in the germline V gene (reference sequence). CDR3 amino acids: CSARQDWTGELFF. The CDR3 DNA is TGCAGTGCTAGACAGGATTGGACCGGGGAGCTGTTTTTT.

As for this clonotype: A much larger clone lies a single base off, so this may be a read error. The chain couples TRBV16 to TRBJ1-2; 7 nucleotides match TRBD1. This CDR3 spans 14 amino acids. CDR1 and CDR2 from the germline V gene are KGHSY and FQNENV. The CDR3 loop reads CGSSQSLRQGGYTF. DNA of the CDR3: TGTGGCAGCAGCCAATCCTTACGACAGGGTGGCTACACCTTC.

V is TRBV6-1 and J is TRBJ2-7; TRBD1 agrees at 10 bases. The trim removed 6 bases at V and 5 bases at J, leaving 7 bases unmatched. Looked up from germline, CDR1 is MNHNS and CDR2 is SASEGT. This CDR3 has 14 residues. DNA of the CDR3: TGTGCCAGCAGAAGGACAGGGGGGAGGCACGAGCAGTACTTC. It translates to CASRRTGGRHEQYF.

This clonotype was picked up many times. This chain links TRBV12-3 or TRBV12-4 with TRBJ1-1; D not resolved. V lost 5 bases, J lost 1 base, and 17 bases lay in between. The CDR3 has 16 residues. The DNA of the CDR3 is TGTGCCAGCAGTCCTTTCCCGGGTCGTAGGAACACTGAAGCTTTCTTT. The encoded protein is CASSPFPGRRNTEAFF.

This clonotype is large in the sample. The rearrangement links TRBV4-3 to TRBJ1-3, with no clear D. Trimming removed 0 bases from V and 0 bases from J, with 6 bases in between. Germline CDR1 reads LGHNA; CDR2 reads YSLEER. The CDR3 length is 15 residues. The CDR3 DNA is TGCGCCAGCAGCCAAGAAGGCACCTCTGGAAACACCATATATTTT. Encoded protein: CASSQEGTSGNTIYF.

This chain links TRBV2 with TRBJ2-7, with D possibly called TRBD1 or TRBD2 (5 bases each). Trimming cost V 8 bases and J 1 base, with 12 bases left between them. The CDR3 has 13 residues. Germline V gene data show CDR1 as SNHLY and CDR2 as FYNNEI. The CDR3 sequence: CASGAGVSYEQYF. CDR3 DNA sequence: TGTGCCAGCGGGGCGGGTGTTTCCTACGAGCAGTACTTC.

The CDR3 sequence: CASSPDRARIYEQYF. CDR3 nucleotides: TGTGCCAGCAGTCCTGACAGGGCACGAATTTACGAGCAGTACTTC. This rearrangement joins TRBV12-3 or TRBV12-4 to TRBJ2-7, with 7 bases lining up with TRBD1. This CDR3 has 15 residues. The J segment lost 4 bases and the V segment lost 5 bases, leaving 11 bases of the junction unmatched.

V gene TRBV20-1 combines with J gene TRBJ1-2; D is undetermined. Trimming removed 2 bases at V and 3 bases at J, with 13 bases between. Germline V gene lookup returns CDR1 DFQATT and CDR2 SNEGSKA (reference sequence). This CDR3 comprises 14 residues. The CDR3 region is CSARLQKPDYGYTF. The CDR3 DNA reads TGCAGTGCTAGATTACAGAAGCCCGACTATGGCTACACCTTC.

This clonotype was detected many times. This chain connects TRBV6-5 to TRBJ1-2; the D gene is possibly TRBD1 (5 bases). Germline assignment: CDR1 MNHEY and CDR2 SVGAGI. The V gene lost 2 bases and the J gene lost 0 bases, with 13 bases spanning the gap. The CDR3 sequence is 16 residues long. The CDR3 nucleotides are TGTGCCAGCAGTTACGCCAACAGGCAGACTAACTATGGCTACACCTTC. This codes for CASSYANRQTNYGYTF.

This clonotype was seen at least ten times. A single base separates this from a much larger clone, so it may be a read error. The chain combines TRBV12-3 or TRBV12-4 with TRBJ2-7; D is tentatively TRBD1 or TRBD2 (5 bases each). There are 11 residues in the CDR3. Trimming removed 3 bases at V and 9 bases at J, with 9 bases between. This CDR3 is CASSLRGGQYF. The CDR3 DNA is TGTGCCAGCAGTTTGAGGGGCGGGCAGTACTTC.

This clonotype was observed a handful of times. The CDR3 DNA sequence: TGCGCCAGCAGCGAAGCCCGAGGACAGGGGACTAGGGGCTACACCTTC. Translating gives CASSEARGQGTRGYTF. The rearrangement links TRBV4-1 to TRBJ1-2; 9 bases are shared with TRBD1. Germline V gene data show CDR1 as MGHRA and CDR2 as YSYEKL. The CDR3 covers 16 residues. Germline trimming cut 5 bases from V and 8 bases from J; bases unmatched to any gene: 15.

This clonotype was seen at least ten times. The rearrangement uses TRBV7-8 and TRBJ1-3; no firm D call. This CDR3 spans 14 amino acids. Germline V CDR1 and CDR2: SGHVS, FQNEAQ. The ends were cut back, 2 bases at V and 6 bases at J, with 11 bases in the middle. The CDR3 loop reads CASSLLGGSNTIYF. The CDR3 coding sequence is TGTGCCAGCAGCTTACTGGGTGGGTCAAACACCATATATTTT.